Below, 7 T cell receptor beta chains from the same sample are listed, as sequenced in a study of cytomegalovirus exposure and HLA in healthy donors. Vbeta (60) and Jbeta (13) primers were used in the PCR. Assay: immunoSEQ multiplex PCR; the TCRdb copy retains only in-frame clones and omits some. This sample yields some 170,000 clones, of which around 81% are seen a single time; 4.9% belongs to the top ten. The sequenced sample was PBMCs. Receptors originate from a young woman in good health and CMV-seropositive.

V gene TRBV9 combines with J gene TRBJ2-1, with TRBD2 matching over 11 bases. Per the germline V gene, CDR1 is SGDLS and CDR2 is YYNGEE. The length of the CDR3 is 14 residues. Unmatched junction bases numbered 9, after V lost 4 bases and J lost 12 bases. Here the CDR3 reads CASSLVTSGGPQFF. The CDR3 bases are TGTGCCAGCAGCTTAGTCACTAGCGGGGGCCCGCAGTTCTTC.

V is TRBV7-8 and J is TRBJ1-2, with D perhaps TRBD1 (5 bases). CDR1 is SGHVS, CDR2 FQNEAQ, per germline. V lost 2 bases and J 5 bases, leaving 18 bases between the germline ends. The CDR3 covers 16 residues. The CDR3: CASSLSPYGGSYGYTF. CDR3 nucleotide sequence: TGTGCCAGCAGCTTATCACCGTACGGGGGGTCATATGGCTACACCTTC.

The chain links TRBV28 to TRBJ1-5; D is undetermined. The germline V gene has CDR1 MDHEN and CDR2 SYDVKM. V lost 6 bases and J lost 6, with 15 bases in between. The CDR3 contains 14 residues. CDR3 DNA: TGTGCCAGCAGAAGCTACTTTGGGAGTCAGCCCCAGCATTTT. Its translation: CASRSYFGSQPQHF.

Regarding this clone: A junction boundary mismatches the germline segment, possibly from a read error. This chain uses TRBV10-3 with TRBJ1-1; D uncertain. The length of the CDR3 is 13 residues. Germline lookup yields CDR1 ENHRY and CDR2 SYGVKD. The CDR3 protein is CAIRREYGTKAFF. The CDR3 coding sequence is TGTGCCATCAGGAGGGAGTATGGCACTAAAGCTTTCTTT.

This rearrangement joins TRBV27 to TRBJ1-2; 7 nucleotides agree with TRBD1. The CDR3 is 15 residues long. V lost 5 bases and J lost 2; bases outside the gene matches: 8. The V gene's germline CDR1 is MNHEY and CDR2 SMNVEV (reference sequence). CDR3 bases: TGTGCCAGCAGTCCGACAGGGCTCCTAAACTATGGCTACACCTTC. Residues: CASSPTGLLNYGYTF.

This sequence joins TRBV4-2 and TRBJ1-1; unclear D gene. V was clipped by 0 bases and J by 8 bases, with 10 bases between them. The germline V gene encodes CDR1 LGHNA and CDR2 YNFKEQ. CDR3 length: 13 amino acids. CDR3 sequence reads: CASSQDYGEEAFF. The CDR3 nucleotides read TGTGCCAGCAGCCAAGATTACGGAGAAGAAGCTTTCTTT.

This chain uses TRBV5-6 with TRBJ2-1; possibly TRBD2 for D (6 bases). The CDR3 consists of 13 residues. Trimming took off 5 bases at V and 6 bases at J, with 12 bases between the two ends. Germline loops: CDR1 SGHDT, CDR2 YYEEEE. For the CDR3, the DNA is TGTGCCAGCAGGGGGACTTTCGCCAATGAGCAGTTCTTC. It encodes CASRGTFANEQFF.